The 24 T cell receptor beta chains presented below share a single source sample, sequenced in a study of T cell responses to AZD1222 COVID-19 vaccine (dated by TCRdb to the early 2020s). The time point label for this specimen denotes: about 28 days (+/-7) after the second vaccine dose. The library was prepared using the immunoSEQ multiplex PCR assay. The clones in this table, taken by TCRdb from immuneACCESS, are in-frame only. Not every clone is retained; where verified, under half of the shortfall comes from an unresolved V gene, and the cause of the rest is unknown. The sample table shows some 150,000 clones, and about nine tenths are seen once. The ten largest clones represent 3% to 4% of the sample. The source was peripheral blood, collected 28 days after the second AZD1222 dose. These receptors came from an adult who received the AZD1222 COVID-19 vaccine.

The CDR3 DNA follows: TGTGCCAGCAGTGAGGGATATGGCTACACCTTC. Translated, it gives CASSEGYGYTF. This chain joins TRBV2 and TRBJ1-2; D not certain. This CDR3 is 11 amino acids long. Trimming removed 3 bases from V and 5 bases from J, with 4 bases in between. Germline values: CDR1 SNHLY, CDR2 FYNNEI.

CDR3 coding DNA: TGTGCCAGTAGTATCCTCAGCGCCGGGACTAGCGGGCGGGGGTTCACAGATACGCAGTATTTT. This gives the protein CASSILSAGTSGRGFTDTQYF. The rearrangement joins TRBV19 to TRBJ2-3, with TRBD2 matching over 12 bases. This CDR3 has 21 amino acids. V lost 3 bases to trimming and J lost 2 bases; unmatched junction nucleotides: 18. The germline gives CDR1 LNHDA, CDR2 SQIVND (reference sequence). Filled out from reference TRBV19 and TRBJ2-3, the complete variable domain reads DGGITQSPKYLFRKEGQNVTLSCEQNLNHDAMYWYRQDPGQGLRLIYYSQIVNDFQKGDIAEGYSVSREKKESFPLTVTSAQKNPTAFYLCASSILSAGTSGRGFTDTQYFGPGTRLTVL.

This chain connects TRBV3-1 (or the pseudogene TRBV3-2) to TRBJ2-2, with a tentative D call TRBD1 (6 bases). The CDR3 is 13 amino acids. V was clipped by 4 bases and J by 6 bases, with 9 bases between them. Germline-derived CDR1 and CDR2 are LGHDT and YNNKEL (reference sequence). CDR3 loop: CASSPRGSGELFF. DNA of the CDR3: TGTGCCAGCAGCCCCAGGGGCTCCGGGGAGCTGTTTTTT.

Regarding this clone: The identical CDR3 is also encoded by other nucleotide sequences in the sample. The rearrangement joins TRBV11-2 to TRBJ2-1; D is perhaps TRBD1 (6 bases). CDR3 length: 16 residues. Germline lookup yields CDR1 SGHAT and CDR2 FQNNGV. The V gene lost 5 bases and the J gene lost 7 bases, with 21 bases spanning the gap. The DNA for the CDR3 is TGTGCCAGCAGCCTGGCTCGAGGGGGAGCCACGAATGAGCAGTTCTTC. Its protein is CASSLARGGATNEQFF.

This clone appeared a few times. This chain uses TRBV19 with TRBJ2-1; possible D gene TRBD2, 6 bases. The CDR3 is 13 residues long. Germline CDR1 reads LNHDA; CDR2 reads SQIVND (reference sequence). V lost 7 bases to trimming and J lost 7 bases, with 14 bases between them. The CDR3 is CASKGGNRNEQFF. For the CDR3, the DNA is TGTGCCAGTAAAGGCGGGAACCGGAATGAGCAGTTCTTC.

This chain joins TRBV28 and TRBJ2-2; 7 bases agree with TRBD2. Germline CDR1 is MDHEN and CDR2 is SYDVKM. The CDR3 is 16 amino acids. Unmatched junction bases numbered 12, after V lost 6 bases and J lost 5 bases. This CDR3 reads CASSPGLEVITGELFF. The CDR3 DNA reads as TGTGCCAGCAGCCCTGGACTAGAAGTTATTACCGGGGAGCTGTTTTTT. Variable domain in full (rest from reference TRBV28 and TRBJ2-2): DVKVTQSSRYLVKRTGEKVFLECVQDMDHENMFWYRQDPGLGLRLIYFSYDVKMKEKGDIPEGYSVSREKKERFSLILESASTNQTSMYLCASSPGLEVITGELFFGEGSRLTVL.

The chain combines TRBV6-2 or TRBV6-3 with TRBJ1-1; 7 positions match TRBD1. The CDR3 sequence is 15 residues long. In germline, CDR1 is MNHEY, CDR2 SVGEGT. After removal of 5 bases from V and 6 bases from J, the junction contained 12 bases not matched to a gene. CDR3 nucleotides: TGTGCCAGCAGTACGACAGGGCTTCCCCCCCCTGAAGCTTTCTTT. Its translation: CASSTTGLPPPEAFF.

The chain uses TRBV5-1 and TRBJ1-6, with 10 bases that match TRBD1. The CDR3 runs 15 residues. Trimming took 4 bases from V and 8 from J; bases not matched to a gene: 6. Germline loops: CDR1 SGHRS, CDR2 YFSETQ. The CDR3 nucleotides read TGCGCCAGCAGCCCCCGGACAGGGGGGGATTCACCCCTCCACTTT. Amino acids: CASSPRTGGDSPLHF. Full variable domain (remainder filled in from reference TRBV5-1 and TRBJ1-6): KAGVTQTPRYLIKTRGQQVTLSCSPISGHRSVSWYQQTPGQGLQFLFEYFSETQRNKGNFPGRFSGRQFSNSRSEMNVSTLELGDSALYLCASSPRTGGDSPLHFGNGTRLTVT.

The chain links TRBV7-9 to TRBJ1-4, with D unclear. This CDR3 is built from 14 residues. Germline CDR1 reads SEHNR; CDR2 reads FQNEAQ (reference sequence). V shed 5 bases and J shed 7 bases, with 14 bases lying between them. The CDR3 DNA sequence: TGTGCCAGCAGCCTTTCGGGTGGCAGTGAAAAACTGTTTTTT. It encodes CASSLSGGSEKLFF.

The genes are TRBV2 and TRBJ1-6; D perhaps matches TRBD1 (6 bases). The CDR3 has 15 residues. Germline CDR1 is SNHLY and CDR2 is FYNNEI. Trimming took 9 bases from V and 7 from J, leaving 19 bases between them. The CDR3 is CARARTGSLNSPLHF. CDR3 sequence (DNA): TGTGCCAGGGCCCGCACAGGGTCTTTGAATTCACCCCTCCACTTT.

This CDR3 is CASRGTGVSTDTQYF. CDR3 coding DNA: TGTGCCAGCAGGGGGACAGGGGTGAGCACAGATACGCAGTATTTT. The rearrangement joins TRBV2 to TRBJ2-3; 10 nucleotides align to TRBD1. The germline gives CDR1 SNHLY, CDR2 FYNNEI. With 6 bases clipped from V and 0 bases from J, the junction kept 3 bases outside the gene matches. The CDR3 runs 15 residues.

The chain couples TRBV9 to TRBJ1-6, with D possibly TRBD1 on 5 matching bases. CDR3 length: 15 amino acids. With 4 bases removed from V and 7 bases from J, the gap between germline ends came to 15 bases. Germline V CDR1 and CDR2: SGDLS, YYNGEE. CDR3 nucleotide sequence: TGTGCCAGCAGCCCGAGGACAAGTGAGAATTCACCCCTCCACTTT. Its translation is CASSPRTSENSPLHF.

This sequence joins TRBV21-1 and TRBJ1-2; TRBD1, the table's D call, was not compared with the DNA. TRBV21-1 is an annotated pseudogene. The CDR3 length is 15 residues. This CDR3 is CASSKAYRGDYCYTF. The CDR3, as DNA: TGTGCCAGCAGCAAAGCGTACAGGGGGGATTATTGCTACACCTTC.

The V gene is TRBV6-5, the J gene TRBJ2-1; 10 bases are a match to TRBD2. The CDR3 has 16 amino acids. Germline trimming cut 1 base from V and 4 bases from J; bases unmatched to any gene: 4. Germline V lookup: CDR1 MNHEY, CDR2 SVGAGI. CDR3 sequence reads: CASSYFASGGYNEQFF. CDR3 nucleotide sequence: TGTGCCAGCAGTTACTTTGCTAGCGGGGGTTACAATGAGCAGTTCTTC.

This clone was seen just once. This chain links TRBV5-1 with TRBJ2-5; tentatively, D is TRBD2 (6 bases). CDR1 is SGHRS, CDR2 YFSETQ, per germline. Trimming took 4 bases from V and 4 from J, leaving 11 bases between them. There are 13 residues in the CDR3. The DNA for the CDR3 is TGCGCCAGCAGCGGAGGGGAGGCAGAGACCCAGTACTTC. This sequence encodes CASSGGEAETQYF.

V usage is TRBV7-2 and J usage is TRBJ2-2, with D perhaps matching TRBD1 (5 bases). The CDR3 runs to 15 residues. V lost 5 bases and J 5 bases, leaving 15 bases between the germline ends. Germline CDR1 reads SGHTA; CDR2 reads FQGNSA. CDR3 DNA: TGTGCCAGCAGCGTCGACAGCATTAAGACCGGGGAGCTGTTTTTT. Its translation: CASSVDSIKTGELFF.

The chain carries TRBV12-2 and TRBJ1-2; whether TRBD1, the table's D call, matches the DNA was not checked. TRBV12-2 is marked as a pseudogene. The CDR3 is 14 residues long. CDR3 protein: CASRPDRAGYGYTF. The CDR3 DNA reads TGTGCAAGTCGCCCGGACAGGGCGGGCTATGGCTACACCTTC.

This chain uses TRBV7-3 with TRBJ2-1; 8 bases match TRBD1. Germline lookup yields CDR1 SGHTA and CDR2 FQGTGA. The CDR3 has 14 residues. After removal of 5 bases from V and 4 bases from J, the junction contained 4 bases not matched to a gene. The CDR3 region is CASSPRQGYNEQFF. The DNA of the CDR3 is TGTGCCAGCAGCCCCAGACAGGGGTACAATGAGCAGTTCTTC.

This chain connects TRBV2 to TRBJ2-3, with D possibly TRBD2 on 5 matching bases. This CDR3 has 14 residues. The germline gives CDR1 SNHLY, CDR2 FYNNEI. The ends were cut back, 3 bases at V and 4 bases at J, with 11 bases in the middle. The CDR3 coding sequence is TGTGCCAGCAGTGAGATTGAGGGCCCAGATACGCAGTATTTT. As protein: CASSEIEGPDTQYF.

The chain recombines TRBV7-3 with TRBJ2-3, with TRBD1 matching over 7 bases. J gave up 0 bases and V 4 bases, and 4 bases lay outside the gene matches. The CDR3 is 15 amino acids. Germline assignment: CDR1 SGHTA and CDR2 FQGTGA. CDR3 sequence reads: CASSYGQASTDTQYF. The CDR3 DNA reads TGTGCCAGCAGCTACGGACAGGCTAGCACAGATACGCAGTATTTT.

The gene calls are TRBV29-1 and TRBJ1-2; 11 bases align to TRBD1. This CDR3 contains 13 residues. CDR1 and CDR2 from the germline V gene are SQVTM and ANQGSEA. The V gene end was trimmed by 7 bases and the J gene end by 7 bases; junction bases not matched to a gene: 8. The CDR3 sequence is CSAISGTGGGYTF. DNA for the CDR3: TGCAGCGCAATCTCCGGGACAGGGGGTGGCTACACCTTC. Filled out from reference TRBV29-1 and TRBJ1-2, the complete variable domain reads SAVISQKPSRDICQRGTSLTIQCQVDSQVTMMFWYRQQPGQSLTLIATANQGSEATYESGFVIDKFPISRPNLTFSTLTVSNMSPEDSSIYLCSAISGTGGGYTFGSGTRLTVV.

The rearrangement links TRBV7-2 to TRBJ2-7; tentatively, D is TRBD2 (6 bases). Per the germline V gene, CDR1 is SGHTA and CDR2 is FQGNSA. The V and J ends lost 3 bases and 1 base respectively, with 13 bases between them. The CDR3 spans 15 residues. CDR3 loop: CASSFRDSRSYEQYF. CDR3 nucleotides: TGTGCCAGCAGCTTTCGGGACTCCCGATCCTACGAGCAGTACTTC. The entire variable domain, with the rest obtained from reference TRBV7-2 and TRBJ2-7, is as follows: GAGVSQSPSNKVTEKGKDVELRCDPISGHTALYWYRQSLGQGLEFLIYFQGNSAPDKSGLPSDRFSAERTGGSVSTLTIQRTQQEDSAVYLCASSFRDSRSYEQYFGPGTRLTVT.

The V gene is TRBV27, the J gene TRBJ1-5; D is possibly TRBD1 (5 bases). The CDR3 loop spans 16 amino acids. The ends were cut back, 5 bases at V and 1 base at J, with 15 bases in the middle. The germline CDR1 and CDR2 sequences are MNHEY and SMNVEV (reference sequence). The CDR3 here is CASSPLGGRSNQPQHF. For the CDR3, the DNA is TGTGCCAGCAGTCCCCTCGGGGGTCGGAGCAATCAGCCCCAGCATTTT.

The rearrangement uses TRBV27 and TRBJ1-5; D might be TRBD1 (5 bases). The CDR3 runs 15 residues. The V and J ends lost 3 bases and 2 bases respectively, with 11 bases between them. Germline CDR1 MNHEY, CDR2 SMNVEV (reference sequence). The CDR3: CASSLGQGGNQPQHF. The DNA for the CDR3 is TGTGCCAGCAGTTTGGGGCAGGGAGGCAATCAGCCCCAGCATTTT.